Below are 11 T cell receptor beta chains sequenced from a single sample in a study of T cell responses to AZD1222 COVID-19 vaccine. Profiling relied on immunoSEQ multiplex PCR, and the TCRdb table lists in-frame clones only, not all of them. The sample comprises some 150,000 clones, about 93% of which are singletons, and about 1.3% rests with the top ten. Sequencing used peripheral blood, obtained on day 0 of AZD1222 vaccination. The receptors shown here come from an adult in good health.

This chain connects TRBV7-5 to TRBJ2-7; no DNA check was done on the table's D call, TRBD2. TRBV7-5 is listed as a pseudogene. This CDR3 region has 13 residues. CDR3 DNA sequence: TGTGCCAGAAAAGAAAGACTAGTCTACGAGCAGTACGTC. Protein: CARKERLVYEQYV.

The chain links TRBV7-9 to TRBJ2-3; TRBD2 matches 15 bases. Germline CDR1 and CDR2: SEHNR and FQNEAQ (reference sequence). This CDR3 contains 15 residues. With V trimmed by 10 bases and J by 0 bases, 2 bases remained unmatched. The CDR3: CATGLAGGSTDTQYF. The CDR3 region has the DNA TGTGCCACGGGACTAGCGGGAGGAAGCACAGATACGCAGTATTTT.

In its sample, this clone was seen a few times. This rearrangement joins TRBV7-2 to TRBJ1-1; D not resolved. The germline V gene encodes CDR1 SGHTA and CDR2 FQGNSA. The ends were cut back, 1 base at V and 1 base at J, with 10 bases in the middle. This CDR3 spans 15 amino acids. CDR3 in amino acids: CASSLEGGRNTEAFF. Written as DNA, the CDR3 is TGTGCCAGCAGCTTAGAAGGAGGGCGGAACACTGAAGCTTTCTTT. The full variable domain, rest sourced from reference TRBV7-2 and TRBJ1-1, is GAGVSQSPSNKVTEKGKDVELRCDPISGHTALYWYRQSLGQGLEFLIYFQGNSAPDKSGLPSDRFSAERTGGSVSTLTIQRTQQEDSAVYLCASSLEGGRNTEAFFGQGTRLTVV.

The chain carries TRBV7-2 and TRBJ1-1; 7 bases are shared with TRBD1. J gave up 6 bases and V 5 bases, and 6 bases lay outside the gene matches. The germline V gene encodes CDR1 SGHTA and CDR2 FQGNSA. The length of the CDR3 is 13 residues. CDR3 loop: CASSTITGAEAFF. CDR3 DNA sequence: TGTGCCAGCAGCACTATTACAGGGGCTGAAGCTTTCTTT.

The V and J genes are TRBV24-1 and TRBJ2-3; possible D gene TRBD2, 5 bases. This CDR3 region has 14 residues. The V end lost 4 bases, the J end lost 2 bases, and 9 bases lay between the germline ends. CDR1 and CDR2 from the germline V gene are KGHDR and SFDVKD. CDR3 DNA: TGTGCCACCAGTGACAGCGGCCACACAGATACGCAGTATTTT. This gives the protein CATSDSGHTDTQYF.

This chain links TRBV4-1 with TRBJ1-5, with TRBD1 matching over 10 bases. The CDR3 covers 16 residues. V shed 1 base and J 6 bases; nucleotides not matched to a gene: 6. CDR1 is MGHRA, CDR2 YSYEKL, per germline. As DNA, the CDR3 is TGCGCCAGCAGCCAAGGGACAGGGGGGCAGGCTCAGCCCCAGCATTTT. Its translation is CASSQGTGGQAQPQHF.

This clone was recorded once. The rearrangement links TRBV2 to TRBJ1-5; D unclear. Trimming shortened V by 1 base and J by 8 bases, and 9 bases separated the two germline ends. Germline assignment: CDR1 SNHLY and CDR2 FYNNEI. CDR3 length equals 13 residues. The CDR3 sequence is CASSEEGPKPQHF. In DNA, the CDR3 is TGTGCCAGCAGTGAAGAGGGCCCAAAGCCCCAGCATTTT. Combining the CDR3 with reference TRBV2 and TRBJ1-5 gives the whole variable domain EPEVTQTPSHQVTQMGQEVILRCVPISNHLYFYWYRQILGQKVEFLVSFYNNEISEKSEIFDDQFSVERPDGSNFTLKIRSTKLEDSAMYFCASSEEGPKPQHFGDGTRLSIL.

The CDR3 sequence is CASSPDRDTGGYTF. In DNA form, the CDR3 reads TGTGCCTCGTCCCCCGACAGGGACACCGGTGGCTACACCTTC. The rearrangement joins TRBV10-3 to TRBJ1-2; 7 nucleotides align to TRBD1. Germline V gene lookup returns CDR1 ENHRY and CDR2 SYGVKD. J lost 7 bases, V lost 11 bases, and 16 bases had no gene match. This CDR3 comprises 14 residues.

There are a few counts of this clone. V and J are TRBV25-1 and TRBJ2-3, with 12 bases fitting TRBD2. Germline V gene sequence: CDR1 MGHDK, CDR2 SYGVNS. J gave up 1 base and V 6 bases, and 5 bases lay outside the gene matches. This CDR3 region has 16 residues. The CDR3: CASRGTSGQRTDTQYF. CDR3 nucleotides: TGTGCCAGCAGGGGGACTAGCGGGCAGCGCACAGATACGCAGTATTTT. The full variable domain, with the rest looked up from reference TRBV25-1 and TRBJ2-3, is EADIYQTPRYLVIGTGKKITLECSQTMGHDKMYWYQQDPGMELHLIHYSYGVNSTEKGDLSSESTVSRIRTEHFPLTLESARPSHTSQYLCASRGTSGQRTDTQYFGPGTRLTVL.

The chain recombines TRBV4-3 with TRBJ2-1; TRBD1 is a possible D gene (5 bases). This CDR3 is built from 17 residues. Germline loops: CDR1 LGHNA, CDR2 YSLEER. The ends were cut back, 2 bases at V and 0 bases at J, with 14 bases in the middle. The CDR3, as DNA: TGCGCCAGCAGCCAATCGGTGGGGCAGAGCTCCTACAATGAGCAGTTCTTC. Translating it yields CASSQSVGQSSYNEQFF.

This clone occurred once. The chain is built from TRBV11-2 and TRBJ2-7; possibly TRBD2 for D (6 bases). Per the germline V gene, CDR1 is SGHAT and CDR2 is FQNNGV. The CDR3 is 15 residues long. V was clipped by 5 bases and J by 7 bases, with 21 bases between them. The CDR3 loop reads CASSVTGVYAWEQYV. The DNA for the CDR3 is TGTGCCAGCAGCGTCACGGGAGTGTATGCGTGGGAGCAGTACGTC.